The 27 T cell receptor beta chains in this list originate from one sample, sequenced in a study of cytomegalovirus exposure and HLA in healthy donors. Researchers ran the PCR with 60 Vbeta and 13 Jbeta primers. Using immunoSEQ multiplex PCR, the repertoire was profiled, and TCRdb retains in-frame clones only, with some absent. The data show 110,000 to 150,000 clones, about 75% seen once. The material sequenced was PBMCs. The origin of the receptors is a man aged 25-45 years in good health and CMV-seronegative.

This chain connects TRBV28 to TRBJ2-3, with 7 bases aligning to TRBD1. The CDR3 extends over 15 amino acids. Unmatched junction bases numbered 11, after V lost 5 bases and J lost 6 bases. The germline V gene encodes CDR1 MDHEN and CDR2 SYDVKM. Here the CDR3 reads CASSPPGARGDTQYF. In DNA form, the CDR3 reads TGTGCCAGCAGTCCCCCCGGGGCCAGGGGGGATACGCAGTATTTT. The full variable domain, with the rest looked up from reference TRBV28 and TRBJ2-3, is DVKVTQSSRYLVKRTGEKVFLECVQDMDHENMFWYRQDPGLGLRLIYFSYDVKMKEKGDIPEGYSVSREKKERFSLILESASTNQTSMYLCASSPPGARGDTQYFGPGTRLTVL.

The chain is built from TRBV30 and TRBJ1-1, with 7 nucleotides matching TRBD1. Losses at the gene ends were 2 bases for V and 3 bases for J; bases not matched to a gene: 6. Looked up from germline, CDR1 is GTSNPN and CDR2 is SVGIG (reference sequence). The CDR3 length is 14 residues. The CDR3 nucleotides read TGTGCCTGGAGTCTCTACACAGGGGACACTGAAGCTTTCTTT. Its protein is CAWSLYTGDTEAFF.

This clone has just a few counts. The J gene is TRBJ2-3, the V gene TRBV5-1; 10 bases line up with TRBD2. After removal of 6 bases from V and 5 bases from J, the junction contained 18 bases not matched to a gene. The CDR3 has 18 amino acids. Germline loops: CDR1 SGHRS, CDR2 YFSETQ. The CDR3 nucleotides are TGCGCCAGCACCCTAACAGCGGGGGGGCCCTCTCTGGGAGATACGCAGTATTTT. It is translated as CASTLTAGGPSLGDTQYF. Full variable domain (remainder filled in from reference TRBV5-1 and TRBJ2-3): KAGVTQTPRYLIKTRGQQVTLSCSPISGHRSVSWYQQTPGQGLQFLFEYFSETQRNKGNFPGRFSGRQFSNSRSEMNVSTLELGDSALYLCASTLTAGGPSLGDTQYFGPGTRLTVL.

This clone was picked up a small number of times. V and J are TRBV9 and TRBJ2-7; D not resolved. Germline V gene sequence: CDR1 SGDLS, CDR2 YYNGEE. Trimming took 2 bases from V and 0 from J, leaving 9 bases between them. The CDR3 is 14 residues long. For the CDR3, the DNA is TGTGCCAGCAGCGTCTACTATAGCTCCTACGAGCAGTACTTC. Translation: CASSVYYSSYEQYF. Supplemented by reference TRBV9 and TRBJ2-7, the full variable domain reads DSGVTQTPKHLITATGQRVTLRCSPRSGDLSVYWYQQSLDQGLQFLIQYYNGEERAKGNILERFSAQQFPDLHSELNLSSLELGDSALYFCASSVYYSSYEQYFGPGTRLTVT.

The chain is built from TRBV7-2 and TRBJ1-2; 9 bases are a match to TRBD1. V was pared by 6 bases and J by 4 bases, with 3 bases of the junction left unmatched. The CDR3 runs to 13 residues. Germline V gene sequence: CDR1 SGHTA, CDR2 FQGNSA. The CDR3 coding sequence is TGTGCCAGCAGTCCGGGACAGGGCTATGGCTACACCTTC. It yields the protein CASSPGQGYGYTF.

The rearrangement joins TRBV28 to TRBJ2-5; 9 positions agree with TRBD2. This CDR3 spans 15 amino acids. V shed 3 bases and J 2 bases; nucleotides not matched to a gene: 4. CDR1 MDHEN and CDR2 SYDVKM come from the germline V gene. In nucleotides, the CDR3 is TGTGCCAGCAGTTTCCCGCTAGCGGGACAAGAGACCCAGTACTTC. It codes for CASSFPLAGQETQYF.

V usage is TRBV9 and J usage is TRBJ2-5; D is possibly TRBD1 (5 bases). Trimming removed 1 base from V and 2 bases from J, with 9 bases in between. The V gene's germline CDR1 is SGDLS and CDR2 YYNGEE. This CDR3 is built from 14 residues. The CDR3 loop reads CASSVSTGQETQYF. The DNA of the CDR3 is TGTGCCAGCAGCGTAAGTACAGGTCAAGAGACCCAGTACTTC.

The chain combines TRBV6-6 with TRBJ1-5, with D hard to call. Looked up from germline, CDR1 is MNHNY and CDR2 is SVGAGI (reference sequence). This CDR3 has 15 residues. The V end lost 6 bases, the J end lost 0 bases, and 12 bases lay between the germline ends. In DNA form, the CDR3 reads TGTGCCAGCAGGGACGGCGGGTATAGCAATCAGCCCCAGCATTTT. This encodes CASRDGGYSNQPQHF.

V is TRBV1 and J is TRBJ1-5. TRBV1 is recorded as a pseudogene. This CDR3 region has 16 residues. The CDR3 protein is CTSSHTGGGSGQPQHF. CDR3 nucleotides: TGCACCAGCAGCCATACGGGGGGGGGTAGTGGTCAGCCCCAGCATTTT.

About this clone: The junction shows a germline mismatch at one end, possibly a read error. The genes are TRBV7-7 and TRBJ2-3; 8 positions agree with TRBD1. CDR1 is SSHAT, CDR2 FNYEAQ, per germline (reference sequence). The CDR3 extends over 15 amino acids. The chain's CDR3 is CASSPGTGGTDTQYF. CDR3 coding DNA: TGTGCTAGCAGCCCCGGGACAGGAGGCACAGATACGCAGTATTTT.

In its sample, this clone was seen a few times. The genes are TRBV28 and TRBJ1-1, with D perhaps TRBD1 (5 bases). Looked up from germline, CDR1 is MDHEN and CDR2 is SYDVKM. Trimming took 7 bases from V and 0 from J, leaving 9 bases between them. The CDR3 runs 13 residues. CDR3 sequence: CASKGFMNTEAFF. CDR3 DNA: TGTGCCAGCAAGGGGTTCATGAACACTGAAGCTTTCTTT.

The V call is TRBV5-4, the J call TRBJ2-7; tentatively, D is TRBD2 (5 bases). The V gene's germline CDR1 is SGHNT and CDR2 YYREEE (reference sequence). The CDR3 spans 14 residues. V was pared by 5 bases and J by 7 bases, with 19 bases between. Here the CDR3 DNA reads TGTGCCAGCAGTCCGGCCCAGCGAACGGGAGAGCAGTACTTC. Its translation is CASSPAQRTGEQYF.

The V gene is TRBV9, the J gene TRBJ2-1; 12 nucleotides line up with TRBD2. Germline lookup yields CDR1 SGDLS and CDR2 YYNGEE. The CDR3 is made up of 15 amino acids. Trimming removed 2 bases from V and 6 bases from J; junction bases left unmatched: 3. CDR3 in amino acids: CASSVGTSGLNEQFF. The CDR3 DNA reads as TGTGCCAGCAGCGTGGGGACTAGCGGGCTCAATGAGCAGTTCTTC.

This sequence joins TRBV11-2 and TRBJ2-2; tentative D call: TRBD1 (6 bases). The CDR3 consists of 15 residues. From germline, CDR1 is SGHAT and CDR2 FQNNGV. Trimming took off 1 base at V and 3 bases at J, with 9 bases between the two ends. This CDR3 reads CASSLGQAYTGELFF. In DNA, the CDR3 is TGTGCCAGCAGCTTAGGACAGGCGTACACCGGGGAGCTGTTTTTT.

The chain links TRBV5-1 to TRBJ2-3, with 10 bases that match TRBD2. The CDR3 runs to 15 residues. Germline V CDR1 and CDR2: SGHRS, YFSETQ. Losses at the gene ends were 2 bases for V and 1 base for J; bases not matched to a gene: 1. This CDR3 is CASSFGLAGTDTQYF. The CDR3 DNA is TGCGCCAGCAGCTTCGGACTAGCGGGCACAGATACGCAGTATTTT. The complete variable domain, with remaining parts taken from reference TRBV5-1 and TRBJ2-3, reads KAGVTQTPRYLIKTRGQQVTLSCSPISGHRSVSWYQQTPGQGLQFLFEYFSETQRNKGNFPGRFSGRQFSNSRSEMNVSTLELGDSALYLCASSFGLAGTDTQYFGPGTRLTVL.

V usage is TRBV28 and J usage is TRBJ1-1; maybe TRBD1 (6 bases). Germline CDR1 is MDHEN and CDR2 is SYDVKM. The CDR3 runs 16 residues. The V end lost 3 bases, the J end lost 1 base, and 15 bases lay between the germline ends. The CDR3 nucleotides read TGTGCCAGCAGTTTCGGACAGAAGAAGAGGAACACTGAAGCTTTCTTT. Encoded protein: CASSFGQKKRNTEAFF.

On this clone: Germline is not matched at one junction end, which may reflect a read error. The rearrangement joins TRBV27 to TRBJ2-6, with D maybe TRBD1 (5 bases). Looked up from germline, CDR1 is MNHEY and CDR2 is SMNVEV (reference sequence). This CDR3 is built from 15 residues. DNA of the CDR3: TGTGCCAGCAGTTTATTACGCTCTGGGGCCAACGGCCTGACTTTC. Amino acid sequence: CASSLLRSGANGLTF.

This sequence joins TRBV18 and TRBJ2-2; TRBD1 matches 7 bases. The CDR3 is 15 amino acids. V lost 4 bases and J lost 3; bases outside the gene matches: 5. Germline V gene lookup returns CDR1 KGHSH and CDR2 LQKENI. The CDR3, as DNA: TGTGCCAGCTCACGGGGACAGCCGGACACCGGGGAGCTGTTTTTT. Translation gives CASSRGQPDTGELFF.

This chain connects TRBV6-5 to TRBJ2-5; tentatively, D is TRBD2 (5 bases). The CDR3 runs to 14 residues. The V gene lost 6 bases and the J gene lost 4 bases, with 15 bases spanning the gap. CDR1 and CDR2 from the germline V gene are MNHEY and SVGAGI. CDR3 protein: CASSALGERETQYF. In nucleotides, the CDR3 is TGTGCCAGCAGCGCCCTCGGGGAGCGAGAGACCCAGTACTTC.

The chain employs TRBV28 and TRBJ1-1; maybe TRBD1 (6 bases). The V gene lost 1 base and the J gene lost 4 bases, with 10 bases spanning the gap. This CDR3 comprises 14 residues. Germline V gives CDR1 MDHEN, CDR2 SYDVKM. CDR3 sequence (DNA): TGTGCCAGCAGTTTATCAGGGGTGAGCACTGAAGCTTTCTTT. Residues: CASSLSGVSTEAFF.

V is TRBV6-1 and J is TRBJ2-7, with D possibly TRBD1 on 5 matching bases. V gave up 8 bases and J gave up 1 base, with 12 bases separating them. The CDR3 sequence is 13 residues long. Germline V gene sequence: CDR1 MNHNS, CDR2 SASEGT. DNA for the CDR3: TGTGCCAGCCAGGGCAGAACTTCCTACGAGCAGTACTTC. This gives the protein CASQGRTSYEQYF.

V is TRBV12-2 and J is TRBJ1-2; TRBD1, the table's D call, was not compared with the DNA. TRBV12-2 is annotated as a pseudogene. The CDR3 covers 15 residues. The DNA for the CDR3 is TGTGCAAGACTTAGGGCAGGGGGCGCGACGGATGGCTACACCTTC. Its protein is CARLRAGGATDGYTF.

The chain has TRBV27 and TRBJ2-3, with a tentative D call TRBD2 (6 bases). Trimming stripped 1 base from V and 2 bases from J, with 19 bases between. This CDR3 is built from 18 residues. Germline V lookup: CDR1 MNHEY, CDR2 SMNVEV (reference sequence). The CDR3 spells CASSLLTGPREATDTQYF. The CDR3 DNA sequence: TGTGCCAGCAGTTTATTGACGGGGCCTAGGGAGGCCACAGATACGCAGTATTTT.

The rearrangement joins TRBV6-6 to TRBJ1-1; 8 nucleotides match TRBD1. This CDR3 has 15 amino acids. Germline V gene data show CDR1 as MNHNY and CDR2 as SVGAGI (reference sequence). Trimming removed 6 bases from V and 3 bases from J; junction bases left unmatched: 9. In DNA, the CDR3 is TGTGCCAGCAGCCGGACAGGGAGAGACGACACTGAAGCTTTCTTT. Amino acid sequence: CASSRTGRDDTEAFF.

With regard to this clone: Different DNA sequences within this sample yield the same CDR3. The CDR3 nucleotides are TGTGCCAGCAGTGAAGGAGGTTTCTCTGGAAACACCATATATTTT. It specifies CASSEGGFSGNTIYF. The chain recombines TRBV6-1 with TRBJ1-3; D gene unclear. Looked up from germline, CDR1 is MNHNS and CDR2 is SASEGT. Trimming pared 1 base from V and 0 bases from J, leaving 7 bases between. The CDR3 sequence is 15 residues long.

V and J are TRBV6-5 and TRBJ1-2; D remains unclear. Looked up from germline, CDR1 is MNHEY and CDR2 is SVGAGI. With 0 bases removed from V and 1 base from J, the gap between germline ends came to 6 bases. The CDR3 sequence is 14 residues long. Here the CDR3 DNA reads TGTGCCAGCAGTTACTCTGGCAATAACTATGGCTACACCTTC. This codes for CASSYSGNNYGYTF.

The chain has TRBV5-1 and TRBJ2-5; D perhaps matches TRBD2 (6 bases). The CDR3 runs 14 residues. V lost 3 bases and J 1 base, leaving 10 bases between the germline ends. Germline values: CDR1 SGHRS, CDR2 YFSETQ. The CDR3 spells CASSSPEGQETQYF. The CDR3, as DNA: TGCGCCAGCAGCTCCCCGGAGGGCCAAGAGACCCAGTACTTC.